This TCR beta chain was retrieved from a study of molecular identifiers for immune sequencing clone quantification. This clonotype was seen a few times. Its antigen is not known. TCRdb redid the calling of the PCR reads with MiXCR, one entry per CDR3 protein. Of some 94,000 distinct CDR3 sequences listed, about 23% are singletons. V trimming: 4 bases; J trimming: 0 bases; junction bases outside the gene matches: 3. CDR1 SQVTM and CDR2 ANQGSEA come from the germline V gene. The length of the CDR3 is 13 residues. Source material for naive CD8 libraries was roughly 18,000 to 1,000,000 sorted cells, with 10%, 30% or 50% RNA. General observations from the study: Spiked Jurkat TCR RNA originating from one cell could reportedly be identified amid one million naive cells.

Sequencing used naive CD8+ T cells from blood, with Jurkat cell RNA spiked in. This sample's subset: FACS-sorted CD8+CD4-CCR7+CD45RA+ naive T cells. This sequence joins TRBV29-1 and TRBJ2-7; 7 bases match TRBD1. The receptor comes from a human donor in good health. Some libraries in this study had Jurkat cell RNA spiked in. CDR3 DNA: TGCAGCGTTGTGGGACAGCCCTCCTACGAGCAGTACTTC. Its translation is CSVVGQPSYEQYF.